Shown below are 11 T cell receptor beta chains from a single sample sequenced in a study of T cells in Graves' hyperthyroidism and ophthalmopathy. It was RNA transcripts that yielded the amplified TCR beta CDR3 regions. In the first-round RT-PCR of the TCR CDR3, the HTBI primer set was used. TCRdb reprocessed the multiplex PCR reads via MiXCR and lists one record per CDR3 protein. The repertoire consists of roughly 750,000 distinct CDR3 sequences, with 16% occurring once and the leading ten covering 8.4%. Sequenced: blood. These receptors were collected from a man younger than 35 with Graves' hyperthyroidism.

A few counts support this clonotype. In DNA, the CDR3 is TGCAGTGCTAGCACACTAGCGGGAGAAGGTGATACGCAGTATTTT. As protein: CSASTLAGEGDTQYF. The chain couples TRBV20-1 to TRBJ2-3, with 11 bases fitting TRBD2. The CDR3 contains 15 residues. J lost 6 bases, V lost 3 bases, and 8 bases had no gene match. Germline V lookup: CDR1 DFQATT, CDR2 SNEGSKA (reference sequence).

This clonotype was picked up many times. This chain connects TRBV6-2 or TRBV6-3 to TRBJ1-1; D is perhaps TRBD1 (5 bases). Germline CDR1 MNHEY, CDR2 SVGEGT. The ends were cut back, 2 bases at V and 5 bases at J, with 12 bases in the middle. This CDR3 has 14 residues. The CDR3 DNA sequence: TGTGCCAGCAGTTACCGGGACCGCCGAACTGAAGCTTTCTTT. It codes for CASSYRDRRTEAFF.

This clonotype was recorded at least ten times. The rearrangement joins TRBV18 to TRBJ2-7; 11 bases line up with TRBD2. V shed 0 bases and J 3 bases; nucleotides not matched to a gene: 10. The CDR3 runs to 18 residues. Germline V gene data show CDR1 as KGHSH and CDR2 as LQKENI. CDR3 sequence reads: CASSPPGLRTSGFYEQYF. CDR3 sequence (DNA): TGTGCCAGCTCACCACCCGGGCTGAGGACTAGCGGGTTCTACGAGCAGTACTTC.

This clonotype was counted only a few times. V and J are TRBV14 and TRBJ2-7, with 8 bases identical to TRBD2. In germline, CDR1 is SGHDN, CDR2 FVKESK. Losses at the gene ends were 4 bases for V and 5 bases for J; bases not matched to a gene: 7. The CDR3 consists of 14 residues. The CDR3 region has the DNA TGTGCCAGCAGCCGCACTAGCGGCCGGCACGAGCAGTACTTC. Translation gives CASSRTSGRHEQYF.

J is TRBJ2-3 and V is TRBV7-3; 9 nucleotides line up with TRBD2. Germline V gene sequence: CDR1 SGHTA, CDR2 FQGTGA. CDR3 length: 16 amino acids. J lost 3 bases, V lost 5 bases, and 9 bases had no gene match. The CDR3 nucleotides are TGTGCCAGCAGCAATAGCGGGAGCCAGGAGACAGATACGCAGTATTTT. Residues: CASSNSGSQETDTQYF. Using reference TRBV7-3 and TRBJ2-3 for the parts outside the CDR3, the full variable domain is GAGVSQTPSNKVTEKGKYVELRCDPISGHTALYWYRQSLGQGPEFLIYFQGTGAADDSGLPNDRFFAVRPEGSVSTLKIQRTERGDSAVYLCASSNSGSQETDTQYFGPGTRLTVL.

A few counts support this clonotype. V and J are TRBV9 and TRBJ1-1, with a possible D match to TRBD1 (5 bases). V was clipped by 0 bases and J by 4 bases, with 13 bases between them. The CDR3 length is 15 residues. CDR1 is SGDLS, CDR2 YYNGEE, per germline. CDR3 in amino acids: CASSVDVGVSTEAFF. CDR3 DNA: TGTGCCAGCAGCGTAGATGTAGGGGTGAGCACTGAAGCTTTCTTT.

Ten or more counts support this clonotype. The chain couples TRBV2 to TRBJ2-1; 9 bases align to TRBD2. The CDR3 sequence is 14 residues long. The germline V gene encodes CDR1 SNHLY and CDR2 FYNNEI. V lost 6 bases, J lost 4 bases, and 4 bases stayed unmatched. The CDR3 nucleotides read TGTGCCAGCAGGGCGGCGGGGGGGTACAATGAGCAGTTCTTC. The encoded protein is CASRAAGGYNEQFF.

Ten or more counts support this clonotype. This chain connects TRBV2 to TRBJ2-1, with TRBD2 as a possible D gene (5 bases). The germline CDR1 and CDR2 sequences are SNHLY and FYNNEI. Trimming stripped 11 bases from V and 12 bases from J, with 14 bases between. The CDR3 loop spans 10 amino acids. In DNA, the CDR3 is TGTGCCTCTGGCGGAGGTACGCAGTTCTTC. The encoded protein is CASGGGTQFF.

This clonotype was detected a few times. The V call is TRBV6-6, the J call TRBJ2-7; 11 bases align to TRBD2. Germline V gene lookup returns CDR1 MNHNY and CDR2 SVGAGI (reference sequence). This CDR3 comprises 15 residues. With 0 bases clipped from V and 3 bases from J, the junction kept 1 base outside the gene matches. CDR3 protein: CASSYSGTSGYEQYF. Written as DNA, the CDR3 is TGTGCCAGCAGTTACTCCGGGACTAGCGGCTACGAGCAGTACTTC.

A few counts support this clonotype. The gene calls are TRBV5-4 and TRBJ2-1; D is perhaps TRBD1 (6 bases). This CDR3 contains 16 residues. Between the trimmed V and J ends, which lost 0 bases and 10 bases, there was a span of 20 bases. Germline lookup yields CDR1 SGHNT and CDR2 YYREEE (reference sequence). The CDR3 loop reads CASSLARGRQDQEQFF. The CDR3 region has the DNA TGTGCCAGCAGCTTGGCCAGAGGGAGACAGGATCAAGAGCAGTTCTTC.

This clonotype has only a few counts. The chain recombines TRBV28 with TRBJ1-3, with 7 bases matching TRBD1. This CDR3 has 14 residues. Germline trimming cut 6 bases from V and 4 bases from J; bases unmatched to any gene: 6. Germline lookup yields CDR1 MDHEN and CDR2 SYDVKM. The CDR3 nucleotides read TGTGCCAGCAGAGAAGGGACAGCAGGAAACACCATATATTTT. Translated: CASREGTAGNTIYF.